One sample yielded the 10 T cell receptor beta chains listed below, sequenced in a study of cytomegalovirus exposure and HLA in healthy donors. The PCR ran on 60 Vbeta and 13 Jbeta primers. Profiled with immunoSEQ multiplex PCR; TCRdb holds only in-frame clones, not every one. In the table there are 120,000 or so clones, 70% to 90% of which are singletons. The source material was PBMCs. The source is a middle-aged man in good health and CMV-seronegative.

This clone was seen a single time. Here the CDR3 reads CASSAPGQGNYGYTF. The CDR3 DNA is TGTGCCAGTAGTGCCCCGGGACAGGGGAACTATGGCTACACCTTC. V is TRBV19 and J is TRBJ1-2; 10 bases are a match to TRBD1. CDR1 LNHDA and CDR2 SQIVND come from the germline V gene (reference sequence). V lost 5 bases, J lost 2 bases, and 5 bases stayed unmatched. This CDR3 is 15 amino acids long. The whole variable domain, filled in from reference TRBV19 and TRBJ1-2, reads DGGITQSPKYLFRKEGQNVTLSCEQNLNHDAMYWYRQDPGQGLRLIYYSQIVNDFQKGDIAEGYSVSREKKESFPLTVTSAQKNPTAFYLCASSAPGQGNYGYTFGSGTRLTVV.

This clone was seen just once. The chain links TRBV5-1 to TRBJ2-5; 7 nucleotides line up with TRBD2. The trim removed 7 bases at V and 2 bases at J, leaving 5 bases unmatched. CDR3 size: 13 residues. Germline CDR1 and CDR2: SGHRS and YFSETQ. In DNA, the CDR3 is TGCGCCAGCCGGAGCGGGGTACAAGAGACCCAGTACTTC. Protein: CASRSGVQETQYF.

The chain joins TRBV7-6 to TRBJ1-1; D is uncertain. V lost 5 bases to trimming and J lost 1 base, with 8 bases between them. Germline CDR1 reads SGHVS; CDR2 reads FNYEAQ. The CDR3 extends over 13 amino acids. The CDR3: CASSQNKNTEAFF. For the CDR3, the DNA is TGTGCCAGCAGCCAGAATAAGAACACTGAAGCTTTCTTT.

The table lists this clone with a few counts. The rearrangement links TRBV5-6 to TRBJ1-1; D may be TRBD1 (5 bases). The CDR3 contains 13 residues. The germline V gene encodes CDR1 SGHDT and CDR2 YYEEEE. Trimming took off 3 bases at V and 2 bases at J, with 8 bases between the two ends. CDR3 DNA sequence: TGTGCCAGCAGCTGGGGCAGAAACACTGAAGCTTTCTTT. This gives the protein CASSWGRNTEAFF. Complete variable domain (other parts from reference TRBV5-6 and TRBJ1-1): DAGVTQSPTHLIKTRGQQVTLRCSPKSGHDTVSWYQQALGQGPQFIFQYYEEEERQRGNFPDRFSGHQFPNYSSELNVNALLLGDSALYLCASSWGRNTEAFFGQGTRLTVV.

This rearrangement joins TRBV5-4 to TRBJ1-1; D gene ambiguous. Germline lookup yields CDR1 SGHNT and CDR2 YYREEE (reference sequence). Trimming removed 4 bases from V and 5 bases from J, with 12 bases in between. This CDR3 is 13 amino acids long. This chain's CDR3 is CASSLQVRTEAFF. The CDR3 nucleotides read TGTGCCAGCAGCCTTCAGGTTCGGACTGAAGCTTTCTTT. Full variable domain (missing parts from reference TRBV5-4 and TRBJ1-1): ETGVTQSPTHLIKTRGQQVTLRCSSQSGHNTVSWYQQALGQGPQFIFQYYREEENGRGNFPPRFSGLQFPNYSSELNVNALELDDSALYLCASSLQVRTEAFFGQGTRLTVV.

The CDR3 nucleotides read TGTGCCAGCAGCTTGGGTTACGACAGAAGGGCTACTGAAGCTTTCTTT. Encoded protein: CASSLGYDRRATEAFF. V gene TRBV7-2 combines with J gene TRBJ1-1; possibly TRBD1 for D (5 bases). Germline values: CDR1 SGHTA, CDR2 FQGNSA. Trimming left V 3 bases short and J 5 bases short, with 19 bases between. The CDR3 is 16 residues long.

The J gene is TRBJ2-7, the V gene TRBV28, with TRBD1 matching over 8 bases. Germline V gives CDR1 MDHEN, CDR2 SYDVKM. This CDR3 is 15 amino acids long. Trimming cost V 1 base and J 2 bases; bases outside gene matches: 4. The CDR3 is CASSLSRGPPYEQYF. The CDR3 bases are TGTGCCAGCAGTTTATCCAGGGGGCCCCCCTACGAGCAGTACTTC.

The table lists this clone with a count of one. The chain links TRBV6-5 to TRBJ1-2; D is undetermined. Trimming stripped 7 bases from V and 6 bases from J, with 21 bases between. Germline CDR1 and CDR2: MNHEY and SVGAGI. The CDR3 consists of 15 residues. CDR3 nucleotide sequence: TGTGCCAGCACCCCGCGACGGAGGTTTGGAGATGGCTACACCTTC. Amino acid sequence: CASTPRRRFGDGYTF.

The V gene is TRBV6-5, the J gene TRBJ1-2, with D tentatively TRBD1 (6 bases). Trimming stripped 7 bases from V and 8 bases from J, with 17 bases between. Germline V gives CDR1 MNHEY, CDR2 SVGAGI. The CDR3 is made up of 13 amino acids. The CDR3 protein is CASTQNTGSGYTF. The CDR3 DNA sequence: TGTGCCAGCACCCAGAATACAGGGAGCGGCTACACCTTC.

The rearrangement joins TRBV7-9 to TRBJ1-2; 7 nucleotides line up with TRBD1. This CDR3 is 16 amino acids long. Germline assignment: CDR1 SEHNR and CDR2 FQNEAQ (reference sequence). V dropped 5 bases and J dropped 4; count of bases not matched to a gene: 13. The CDR3 nucleotides read TGTGCCAGCAGCAGAGGGACAGCCATCACTGCCTATGGCTACACCTTC. Translation: CASSRGTAITAYGYTF.